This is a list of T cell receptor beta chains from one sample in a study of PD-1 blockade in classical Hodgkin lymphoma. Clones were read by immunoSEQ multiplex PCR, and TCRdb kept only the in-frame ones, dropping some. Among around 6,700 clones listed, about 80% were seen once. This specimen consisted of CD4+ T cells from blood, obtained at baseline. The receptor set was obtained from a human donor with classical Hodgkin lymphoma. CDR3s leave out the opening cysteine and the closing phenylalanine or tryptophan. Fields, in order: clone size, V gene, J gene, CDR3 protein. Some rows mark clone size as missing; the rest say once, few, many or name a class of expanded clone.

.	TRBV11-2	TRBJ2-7	ASSDRQIGTSPEQY
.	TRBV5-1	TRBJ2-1	ASSRGGLAGGNGDEQF
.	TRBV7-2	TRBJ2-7	ASSPQTGGYEQY
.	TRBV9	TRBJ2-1	ASSARGYEQF
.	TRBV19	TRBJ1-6	ASSMIQGVNSPLH
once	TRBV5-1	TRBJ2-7	ASSLEPGNHEQY
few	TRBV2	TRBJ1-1	ASSEVGYTEAF
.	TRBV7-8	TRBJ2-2	ASSRTIAGGTGELF
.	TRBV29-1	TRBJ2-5	SVDLRVGETQY
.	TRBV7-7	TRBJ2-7	ASSPLRGYEQY
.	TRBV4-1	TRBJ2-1	ASSPSYNEQF
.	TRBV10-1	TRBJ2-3	ASGSWTGRDTQY
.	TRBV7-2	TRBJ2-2	ASSLWTSGIRNTGELF
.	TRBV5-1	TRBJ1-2	ASSLAAGGDYGYT
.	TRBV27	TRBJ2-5	ASSFLAGGAGIETQY
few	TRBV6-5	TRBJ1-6	ASSQGNSPLH
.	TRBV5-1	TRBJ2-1	ASSNGGKIGNEQF
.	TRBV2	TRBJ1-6	ARSDGRGVLGANSPLH
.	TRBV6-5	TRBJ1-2	ASSFDRVNGYT
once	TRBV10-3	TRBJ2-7	ATGTANEQY
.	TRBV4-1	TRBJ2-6	ASSREQGTGANVLT
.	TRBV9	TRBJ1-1	ASSVANTGVLTEAF
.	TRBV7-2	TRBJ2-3	ASTSMGSSTDTQY